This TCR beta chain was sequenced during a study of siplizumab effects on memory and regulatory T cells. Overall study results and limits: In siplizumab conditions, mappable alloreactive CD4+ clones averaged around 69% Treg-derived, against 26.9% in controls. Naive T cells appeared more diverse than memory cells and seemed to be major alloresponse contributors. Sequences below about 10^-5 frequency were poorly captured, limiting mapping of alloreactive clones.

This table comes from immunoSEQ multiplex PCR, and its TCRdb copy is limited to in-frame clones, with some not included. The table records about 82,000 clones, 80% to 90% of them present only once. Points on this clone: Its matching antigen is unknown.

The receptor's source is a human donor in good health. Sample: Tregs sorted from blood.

Written as DNA, the CDR3 is TGTGCCAGTAGTCACAATGACAGGAGGGGAGGAGGCTACACCTTC. It encodes CASSHNDRRGGGYTF. This chain uses TRBV19 with TRBJ1-2; tentatively, D is TRBD1 (6 bases). Trimming removed 5 bases at V and 8 bases at J, with 21 bases between. The V gene's germline CDR1 is LNHDA and CDR2 SQIVND (reference sequence). CDR3 size: 15 residues.